Sequencing of this T cell receptor beta chain was carried out in a study of response to subunit inactivated influenza vaccine. One entry per CDR3 protein results from TCRdb running MiXCR on the RT-PCR reads. This table holds some 800,000 distinct CDR3 sequences, around 21% found once. In its sample, this clonotype was seen a few times. The material was PBMCs from blood, obtained approximately 5 days after vaccination. The clonotype originates from a man aged 50-59 years who received an inactivated influenza vaccine.

CDR3 bases: TGTGCCAGCAGCGATCGATACCAAGAGACCCAGTACTTC. Protein product: CASSDRYQETQYF. The genes are TRBV2 and TRBJ2-5; D gene ambiguous. Germline-derived CDR1 and CDR2 are SNHLY and FYNNEI. This CDR3 contains 13 residues. V lost 6 bases, J lost 0 bases, and 8 bases lay in between.